The clone carrying this TCR beta chain was detected many times. The CDR3 length is 17 residues. Germline V gene data show CDR1 as MNHNS and CDR2 as SASEGT. After removal of 7 bases from V and 3 bases from J, the junction contained 14 bases not matched to a gene. TCRdb re-called the reads through MiXCR, storing one row per CDR3 protein. The sample carries under 600,000 distinct CDR3 sequences, approximately 15% recorded once. The data derive from a study of T cell repertoires in cytomegalovirus infection. At the level of the study: CMV infection and matching HLA type were both indicated by public TCR beta signatures.

The sample comprised CD8+ T cells from PBMCs. J is TRBJ2-2 and V is TRBV6-1; 7 bases map to TRBD1. The sequence was collected from a human donor in good health (CMV status not recorded). Some clones in this sample may be carry-over from other donors' samples. DNA for the CDR3: TGTGCCAGCACCTTACCTCCACCGGACAGGCACACCGGGGAGCTGTTTTTT. It yields the protein CASTLPPPDRHTGELFF.